Described below is a single T cell receptor beta chain sequence and its context. CDR1 is MGHRA and CDR2 is YSYEKL in the germline V gene. CDR3 length equals 17 residues. Trimming took off 5 bases at V and 10 bases at J, with 27 bases between the two ends. Profiling relied on immunoSEQ multiplex PCR, and the TCRdb table lists in-frame clones only, not all of them. In the table there are about 74,000 clones, 80% of which are singletons. The source of the sample is a study of T cell clones after liver transplantation. This sequence originates from a human donor who received a liver transplant. V usage is TRBV4-1 and J usage is TRBJ1-5; tentatively, D is TRBD1 (6 bases). This sample comprised CD4+ T cells from blood, obtained before liver transplant. The CDR3 loop reads CASSSRDTEFSISPQHF. The CDR3 DNA reads TGCGCCAGCAGCTCCCGGGACACAGAATTTTCAATCAGCCCCCAGCATTTT.